This entry describes one TCR beta chain. Its antigen is currently unknown. 60 Vbeta and 13 Jbeta primers were used in PCR. Method: immunoSEQ multiplex PCR; TCRdb's copy keeps in-frame clones and lacks some. In the table there are roughly 140,000 clones, about four fifths of which are singletons. These data come from a study of cytomegalovirus exposure and HLA in healthy donors. CDR3 length equals 15 residues. After removal of 5 bases from V and 4 bases from J, the junction contained 10 bases not matched to a gene. Germline CDR1 is MNHEY and CDR2 is SMNVEV (reference sequence). General study results and limits: TCR beta V- and J-gene trimming, according to a later analysis, was linked to a missense DCLRE1C variant.

The sample was PBMCs. The rearrangement links TRBV27 to TRBJ2-7; 8 positions agree with TRBD2. This receptor was taken from a human donor in good health. The CDR3 bases are TGTGCCAGCAGTCCCATGGGTAGCGGGGAGTACGAGCAGTACTTC. As protein: CASSPMGSGEYEQYF.